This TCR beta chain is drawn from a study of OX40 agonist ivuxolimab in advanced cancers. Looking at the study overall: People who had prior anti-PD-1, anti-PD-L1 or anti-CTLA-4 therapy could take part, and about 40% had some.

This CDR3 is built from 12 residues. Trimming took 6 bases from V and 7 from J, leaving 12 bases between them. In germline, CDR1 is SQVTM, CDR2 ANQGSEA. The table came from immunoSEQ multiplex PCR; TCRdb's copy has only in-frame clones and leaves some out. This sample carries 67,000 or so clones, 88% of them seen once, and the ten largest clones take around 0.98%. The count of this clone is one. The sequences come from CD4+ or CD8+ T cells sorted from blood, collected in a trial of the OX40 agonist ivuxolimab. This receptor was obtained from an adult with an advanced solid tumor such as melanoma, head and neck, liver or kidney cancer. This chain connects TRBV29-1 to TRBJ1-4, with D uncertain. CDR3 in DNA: TGCAGCGTAGTCCTTTTGGGTGAAAAACTGTTTTTT. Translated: CSVVLLGEKLFF.